This T cell receptor (beta chain) emerged from a study of human T cells and chemical hapten exposure listed by TCRdb under 2021. Describing the broader study: For sensitization, 2% DPC in acetone was applied to a 2 cm by 2 cm area of upper inner arm skin. Throughout the roughly 25-week study period, patients were also given weekly therapeutic DPC doses on the scalp. The mostly female patient cohort included alopecia areata with under or over 50% scalp involvement, alopecia totalis and alopecia universalis. Libraries were combined into a pool for sequencing, and differences in TCR yield between samples came mainly from small differences in library volumes within the pool. Blood samples were taken from patients before sensitization (week 0) and at 2, 6 and about 24 weeks after DPC sensitization. Patch testing was performed on the upper back with Finn chambers containing 0.01% DPC, and the patch tests were scored after 6 days according to International Contact Dermatitis Research Group standards. About 29 alopecia patients gave blood for TCR sequencing at one to four time points (pre-sensitization, 2, 6 and 24 weeks). This study followed changes in the peripheral blood TCR repertoire in vivo during primary and secondary sensitization of alopecia patients to the hapten diphenylcyclopropenone (DPC).

Library preparation used RACE. Sequenced using a NextSeq 500. Library preparation attached unique molecular identifiers to individual cDNA molecules for quantitative, reproducible TCR counting. For every blood RNA sample, sequencing covered both the TCR alpha and TCR beta chains. On the authors' methods: Samples had a median of roughly 87,000 TCRs, with a range from roughly 20,000 to 690,600. V, J and CDR3 annotation of the TCR reads was performed with the Decombinator software suite. For PS versus PT1 abundance plots, all samples were subsampled to the same number of TCRs (28,000). Expanded TCRs were defined as absent before sensitization and observed at least eight times at the 2-week time point. TCRdb applied fastp at Q25 and MiXCR to the public reads, then kept only in-frame beta chains. CDR3 protein sequences are deduplicated, and each keeps its most common genes and DNA. These V and J calls are TCRdb output, not the study's own analysis. For this sample the table gives approximately 100,000 distinct CDR3 sequences, of which approximately 10% were detected only once. Around 3.4% of the sample goes to the ten largest clones.

Overall results and qualifications from the work: Repeated subsampling changed both the strength of the expansion versus patch-test correlation and the threshold at which the correlation became significant. All patients had alopecia, a presumed autoimmune disease, so their immune response might differ from that of healthy individuals. Compared with pre-sensitization or healthy control sets, expanded TCRs formed significantly more large CDR3 similarity clusters, which is consistent with antigen-driven responses. The number of TCRs above 1 in 1000 frequency did not change with DPC sensitization; there was no evidence of global repertoire structure alterations. The number of PT1 expanded TCRs positively correlated with patch test score, significant at thresholds 8, 16 and 32 but not 4.

The sample's time point, from its label and the paper: patch test 1, 2 weeks after DPC sensitization. The intended sense of this specimen's treatment or condition label: therapeutic diphenylcyclopropenone sensitization with weekly scalp DPC. Blood at each patch-test visit was drawn before the patch test was applied. Patients were considered eligible if aged 18 to 70, diagnosed with alopecia and deemed suitable for DPC therapy, and patients were excluded if pregnant. Total RNA was isolated from unfractionated whole blood collected in Tempus Blood RNA tubes. Trimming removed 2 bases from V and 0 bases from J; the gene matches leave 6 bases unexplained. The germline V gene yields SNHLY for CDR1 and FYNNEI for CDR2. The CDR3 holds 17 amino acids from the cysteine to the phenylalanine. Just CDR3 DNA is preserved here, 51 bases in frame from base 1. There are a few counts of this clonotype. No antigen is known for it. There are no base qualities to consult, and no much larger clone falls within one base.

This TCR derives from a woman between 40 and 55 years old with alopecia areata. Some clones in this sample may be carry-over from other donors' samples. This chain is built from TRBV2 and TRBJ2-7; TRBD2 matches 11 bases in the middle. The specimen was whole blood, collected in connection with sensitization to the hapten diphenylcyclopropenone (DPC). CDR3 sequence: CASSEISSGGLSYEQYF. The DNA sequence is given as TGTGCCAGCAGTGAAATATCTAGCGGGGGGCTCTCCTACGAGCAGTACTTC.